The present entry profiles one T cell receptor beta chain with its context. Its specificity is unknown. PCR primers comprised 60 Vbeta and 13 Jbeta primers. The repertoire was sequenced with immunoSEQ multiplex PCR; TCRdb's copy has only in-frame clones and lacks some. The specimen's table records about 200,000 clones. This sample is part of a study of cytomegalovirus exposure and HLA in healthy donors. Study-level results: TCR beta V segments were, for the most part, productive about 87% or about 30% of the time in an earlier analysis.

Each of the donors was a healthy bone marrow donor. The TCR sequence derives from a boy between 10 and 17 years old in good health and CMV-seronegative. The source material was PBMCs.

The CDR3 bases are TGTGCCAGCAGCTTAGATATGCGGGGGGGAACAGATACGCAGTATTTT. As protein: CASSLDMRGGTDTQYF. The chain links TRBV7-2 to TRBJ2-3, with 9 bases lining up with TRBD2. Losses at the gene ends were 1 base for V and 3 bases for J; bases not matched to a gene: 5. The CDR3 totals 16 residues. Germline V CDR1 and CDR2: SGHTA, FQGNSA.